Included here is one TCR beta chain sequence, with context. The data belong to a study of blood T cell repertoires in COVID-19. Across the whole study: COVID-19 samples collected from the United States, Italy and Spain covered acute and convalescent phases. From T cells, B-cell-depleted T cells, or PBMCs came the material, which was cDNA or gDNA.

Produced via immunoSEQ multiplex PCR; TCRdb's table is partial and in-frame only. In the table there are 90,000 to 100,000 clones, about 89% of which are singletons. This CDR3 comprises 15 residues. The V gene's germline CDR1 is SGHNT and CDR2 YYREEE (reference sequence). V lost 4 bases, J lost 3 bases, and 6 bases stayed unmatched. The receptor was derived from a man aged 50-60 years with acute or convalescent COVID-19. Sequencing input: peripheral blood. The chain combines TRBV5-4 with TRBJ2-7; 11 nucleotides agree with TRBD2. The CDR3 loop is CASSRKTSGDYEQYF. Here the CDR3 DNA reads TGTGCCAGCAGCCGGAAGACTAGCGGGGACTACGAGCAGTACTTC.